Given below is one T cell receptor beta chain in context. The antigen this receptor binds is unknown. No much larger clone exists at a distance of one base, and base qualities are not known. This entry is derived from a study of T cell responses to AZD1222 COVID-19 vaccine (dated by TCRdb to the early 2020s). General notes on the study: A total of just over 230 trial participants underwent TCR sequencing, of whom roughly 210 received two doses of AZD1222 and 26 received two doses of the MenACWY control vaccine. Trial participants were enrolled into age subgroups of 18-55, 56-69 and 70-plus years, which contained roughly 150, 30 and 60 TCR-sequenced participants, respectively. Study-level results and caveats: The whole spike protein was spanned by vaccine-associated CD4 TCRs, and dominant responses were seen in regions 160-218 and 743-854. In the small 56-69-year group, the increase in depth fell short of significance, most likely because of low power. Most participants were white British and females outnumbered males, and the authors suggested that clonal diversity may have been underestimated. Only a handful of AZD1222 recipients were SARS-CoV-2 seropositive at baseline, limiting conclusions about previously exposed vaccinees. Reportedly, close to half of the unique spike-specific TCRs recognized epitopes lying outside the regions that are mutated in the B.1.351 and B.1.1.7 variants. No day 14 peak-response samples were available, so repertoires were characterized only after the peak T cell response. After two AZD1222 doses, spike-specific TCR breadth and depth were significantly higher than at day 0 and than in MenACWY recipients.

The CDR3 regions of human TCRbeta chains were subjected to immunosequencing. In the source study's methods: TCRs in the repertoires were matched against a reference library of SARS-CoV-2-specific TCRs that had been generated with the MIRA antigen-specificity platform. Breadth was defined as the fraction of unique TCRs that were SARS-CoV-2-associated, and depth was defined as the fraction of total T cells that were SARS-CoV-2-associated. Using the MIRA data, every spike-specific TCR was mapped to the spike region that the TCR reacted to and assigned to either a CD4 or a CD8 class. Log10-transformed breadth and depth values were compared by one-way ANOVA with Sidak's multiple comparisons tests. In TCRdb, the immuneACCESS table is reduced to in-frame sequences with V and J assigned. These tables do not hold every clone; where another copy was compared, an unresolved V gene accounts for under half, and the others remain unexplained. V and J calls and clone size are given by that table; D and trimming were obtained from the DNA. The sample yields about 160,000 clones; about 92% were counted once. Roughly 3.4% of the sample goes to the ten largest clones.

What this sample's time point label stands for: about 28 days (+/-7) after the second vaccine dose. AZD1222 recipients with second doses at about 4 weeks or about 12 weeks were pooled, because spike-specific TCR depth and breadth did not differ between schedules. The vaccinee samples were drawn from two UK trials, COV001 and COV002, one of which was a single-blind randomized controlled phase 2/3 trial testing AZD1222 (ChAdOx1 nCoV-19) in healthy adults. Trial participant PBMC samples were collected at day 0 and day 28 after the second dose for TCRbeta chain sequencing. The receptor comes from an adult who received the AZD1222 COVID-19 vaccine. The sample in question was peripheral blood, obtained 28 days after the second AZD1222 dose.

CDR3 protein: CATSRDLAVAYEQYF. The nucleotide sequence is TGTGCCACCAGCAGAGATTTGGCAGTAGCCTACGAGCAGTACTTC. This chain joins TRBV15 to TRBJ2-7; no D gene can be assigned with confidence. Counted from cysteine to phenylalanine, this CDR3 has 15 amino acids. Only the CDR3 DNA is retained, 45 bases long and in frame from the first base. CDR1 and CDR2, looked up from the germline V gene (reference sequence), are LNHNV and YYDKDF. V is shortened by 0 bases, J by 2 bases, and the region joining them spans 11 bases.